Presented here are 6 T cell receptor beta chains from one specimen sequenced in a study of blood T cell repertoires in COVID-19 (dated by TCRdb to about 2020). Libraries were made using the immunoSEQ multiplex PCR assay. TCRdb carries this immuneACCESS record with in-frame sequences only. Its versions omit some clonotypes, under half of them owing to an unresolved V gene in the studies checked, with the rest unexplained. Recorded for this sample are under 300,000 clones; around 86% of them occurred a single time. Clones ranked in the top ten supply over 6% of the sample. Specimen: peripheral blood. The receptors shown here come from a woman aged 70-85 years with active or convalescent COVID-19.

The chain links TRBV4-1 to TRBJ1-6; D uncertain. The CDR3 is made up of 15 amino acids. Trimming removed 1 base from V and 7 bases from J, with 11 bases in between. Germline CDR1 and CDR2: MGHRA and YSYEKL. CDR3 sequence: CASSQVYFENSPLHF. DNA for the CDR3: TGCGCCAGCAGCCAAGTTTACTTCGAGAATTCACCCCTCCACTTT.

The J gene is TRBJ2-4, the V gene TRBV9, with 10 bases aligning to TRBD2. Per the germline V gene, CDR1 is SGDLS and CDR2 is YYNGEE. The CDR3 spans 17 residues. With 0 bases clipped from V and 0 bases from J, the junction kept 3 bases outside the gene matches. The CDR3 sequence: CASSVGSGGEAKNIQYF. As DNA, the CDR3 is TGTGCCAGCAGCGTAGGGAGCGGGGGGGAAGCCAAAAACATTCAGTACTTC. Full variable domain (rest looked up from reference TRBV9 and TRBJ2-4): DSGVTQTPKHLITATGQRVTLRCSPRSGDLSVYWYQQSLDQGLQFLIQYYNGEERAKGNILERFSAQQFPDLHSELNLSSLELGDSALYFCASSVGSGGEAKNIQYFGAGTRLSVL.

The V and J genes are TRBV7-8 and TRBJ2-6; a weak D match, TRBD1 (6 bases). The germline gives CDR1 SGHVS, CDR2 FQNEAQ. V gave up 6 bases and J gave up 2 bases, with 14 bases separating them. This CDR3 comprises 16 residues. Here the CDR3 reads CASRPTGSAGANVLTF. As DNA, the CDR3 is TGTGCCAGCAGGCCTACAGGGTCTGCTGGGGCCAACGTCCTGACTTTC.

CDR3: CASSSLAGGLETQYF. The CDR3 bases are TGTGCCAGCAGTTCTTTAGCGGGGGGGCTGGAGACCCAGTACTTC. This chain links TRBV28 with TRBJ2-5, with 11 bases that match TRBD2. CDR1 is MDHEN and CDR2 is SYDVKM in the germline V gene. J lost 5 bases, V lost 4 bases, and 6 bases had no gene match. This CDR3 region has 15 residues.

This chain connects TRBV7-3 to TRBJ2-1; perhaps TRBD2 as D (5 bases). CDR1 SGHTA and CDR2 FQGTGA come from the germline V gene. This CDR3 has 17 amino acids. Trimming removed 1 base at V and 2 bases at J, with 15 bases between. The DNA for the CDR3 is TGTGCCAGCAGCTTAAGGTTGTCCACGGGGACCTACAATGAGCAGTTCTTC. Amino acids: CASSLRLSTGTYNEQFF.

CDR3 residues: CASSSKGRGFTGELFF. In nucleotides, the CDR3 is TGTGCCAGCAGCTCCAAGGGTAGGGGCTTTACCGGGGAGCTGTTTTTT. The chain carries TRBV7-9 and TRBJ2-2, with D maybe TRBD1 (5 bases). The CDR3 sequence is 16 residues long. Germline V gives CDR1 SEHNR, CDR2 FQNEAQ (reference sequence). Trimming shortened V by 4 bases and J by 5 bases, and 17 bases separated the two germline ends.